One and the same sample provided the 18 T cell receptor beta chains below, sequenced in a study of response to subunit inactivated influenza vaccine. One entry per CDR3 protein results from TCRdb running MiXCR on the RT-PCR reads. Counted here are fewer than 700,000 distinct CDR3 sequences, over 10% occurring once; the ten biggest clones make up approximately 14%. This material consisted of PBMCs from blood, taken more than 35 days after vaccination. The source is a man aged 50 or older who received an inactivated influenza vaccine.

The chain recombines TRBV5-4 with TRBJ2-7; 10 bases are a match to TRBD1. CDR1 is SGHNT, CDR2 YYREEE, per germline (reference sequence). The V and J ends lost 8 bases and 3 bases, in that order; junction bases with no gene match: 8. The CDR3 length is 14 residues. CDR3 amino acids: CASTFGTGDYEQYF. The CDR3 DNA follows: TGTGCCAGTACTTTTGGGACAGGGGACTACGAGCAGTACTTC.

This clonotype was counted at least ten times. The chain is built from TRBV29-1 and TRBJ2-7; TRBD2 matches at 8 bases. This CDR3 is built from 13 residues. Germline-derived CDR1 and CDR2 are SQVTM and ANQGSEA. V dropped 3 bases and J dropped 2; count of bases not matched to a gene: 3. CDR3 nucleotides: TGCAGCGTTGAGGACGGGGGGGCCTACGAGCAGTACTTC. Translating gives CSVEDGGAYEQYF.

This chain connects TRBV6-5 to TRBJ1-5; no definite D call. Germline V lookup: CDR1 MNHEY, CDR2 SVGAGI. The CDR3 extends over 14 amino acids. With 2 bases removed from V and 3 bases from J, the gap between germline ends came to 8 bases. This chain's CDR3 is CASSYTPFNQPQHF. CDR3 nucleotide sequence: TGTGCCAGCAGTTACACCCCGTTCAATCAGCCCCAGCATTTT.

Here the CDR3 reads CASSLAEIRTDTQYF. The CDR3 DNA sequence: TGTGCCAGCAGCTTAGCGGAGATCCGCACAGATACGCAGTATTTT. V gene TRBV7-2 combines with J gene TRBJ2-3; D is uncertain. CDR1 is SGHTA and CDR2 is FQGNSA in the germline V gene. V lost 0 bases and J lost 1, with 8 bases in between. The CDR3 consists of 15 residues.

This clonotype was counted only a few times. The chain carries TRBV28 and TRBJ2-7; D is possibly TRBD1 or TRBD2 (5 bases each). Germline V CDR1 and CDR2: MDHEN, SYDVKM. CDR3 length: 13 residues. Trimming pared 7 bases from V and 2 bases from J, leaving 12 bases between. CDR3 coding DNA: TGTGCCAGCACCCTCGGGACGACCTACGAGCAGTACTTC. Residues: CASTLGTTYEQYF.

The rearrangement links TRBV6-2 or TRBV6-3 to TRBJ2-1; 12 positions agree with TRBD2. J gave up 0 bases and V 4 bases, and 7 bases lay outside the gene matches. CDR1 is MNHEY and CDR2 is SVGEGT in the germline V gene. This CDR3 has 18 amino acids. Here the CDR3 reads CASSSGTSGLSSYNEQFF. The CDR3 DNA follows: TGTGCCAGCAGTTCGGGGACTAGCGGGTTGAGCTCCTACAATGAGCAGTTCTTC.

This clonotype occurred many times. V and J are TRBV11-2 and TRBJ2-2; 11 nucleotides agree with TRBD2. CDR1 SGHAT and CDR2 FQNNGV come from the germline V gene. The ends lost 1 base at V and 2 bases at J; junction bases unmatched: 18. This CDR3 comprises 22 residues. The CDR3 DNA reads TGTGCCAGCAGCTTAGTATCGCGTGTCACTAGCGGGGGACGCCGAAACACCGGGGAGCTGTTTTTT. Amino acids: CASSLVSRVTSGGRRNTGELFF.

The sample holds many counts of this clonotype. V usage is TRBV18 and J usage is TRBJ1-1; D perhaps matches TRBD1 (5 bases). Germline V gene data show CDR1 as KGHSH and CDR2 as LQKENI. The V end lost 3 bases, the J end lost 5 bases, and 13 bases lay between the germline ends. This CDR3 contains 14 residues. CDR3 in DNA: TGTGCCAGCTCACCTTCCGGGGCAGGGACTGAAGCTTTCTTT. It yields the protein CASSPSGAGTEAFF.

A few counts support this clonotype. The chain uses TRBV5-4 and TRBJ1-6; D uncertain. The CDR3 spans 13 residues. The germline V and J ends were trimmed by 2 bases and 7 bases, with 7 bases remaining between them. Germline-derived CDR1 and CDR2 are SGHNT and YYREEE (reference sequence). The CDR3 is CASSFEQNSPLHF. The CDR3 nucleotides are TGTGCCAGCAGCTTCGAACAGAATTCACCCCTCCACTTT.

This clonotype has at least ten counts. This sequence joins TRBV6-6 and TRBJ1-5; unclear D gene. Germline CDR1 reads MNHNY; CDR2 reads SVGAGI (reference sequence). The CDR3 covers 13 residues. V lost 6 bases to trimming and J lost 0 bases, with 6 bases between them. CDR3 region: CASRQNSNQPQHF. The CDR3 DNA is TGTGCCAGCAGGCAGAATAGCAATCAGCCCCAGCATTTT.

V usage is TRBV20-1 and J usage is TRBJ2-7; 13 bases map to TRBD2. Losses at the gene ends were 1 base for V and 9 bases for J; bases not matched to a gene: 6. CDR1 and CDR2 (germline): DFQATT, SNEGSKA (reference sequence). This CDR3 comprises 14 residues. This chain's CDR3 is CSARGGTSGTWQYF. CDR3 DNA sequence: TGCAGTGCTAGAGGAGGGACTAGCGGGACGTGGCAGTACTTC.

The rearrangement joins TRBV20-1 to TRBJ2-4; 10 nucleotides align to TRBD2. The trim removed 1 base at V and 6 bases at J, leaving 9 bases unmatched. Germline V lookup: CDR1 DFQATT, CDR2 SNEGSKA (reference sequence). The CDR3 loop spans 16 amino acids. For the CDR3, the DNA is TGCAGTGCTAGAGGCGCTAGCGGGGGTAGTAGAAACATTCAGTACTTC. Amino acids: CSARGASGGSRNIQYF.

The table lists this clonotype with a few counts. The V gene is TRBV29-1, the J gene TRBJ2-1; perhaps D is TRBD1 or TRBD2 (5 bases each). The V and J ends lost 6 bases and 6 bases respectively, with 21 bases between them. The CDR3 length is 15 residues. Germline lookup yields CDR1 SQVTM and CDR2 ANQGSEA. The CDR3 DNA follows: TGCAGCGTAACACAACGGGGCCCTACGCGCAATGAGCAGTTCTTC. This codes for CSVTQRGPTRNEQFF.

This clonotype was counted at least ten times. J is TRBJ1-1 and V is TRBV5-1; unclear D gene. The V end lost 0 bases, the J end lost 5 bases, and 14 bases lay between the germline ends. Germline CDR1 is SGHRS and CDR2 is YFSETQ. This CDR3 region has 15 residues. DNA for the CDR3: TGCGCCAGCAGCTTGGTTCCCGGGGTTGGAACTGAAGCTTTCTTT. Protein product: CASSLVPGVGTEAFF.

The CDR3 sequence: CAISEVKGTGGDTQYF. The CDR3 DNA reads TGTGCCATCAGTGAAGTTAAGGGGACAGGGGGGGATACGCAGTATTTT. This rearrangement joins TRBV10-3 to TRBJ2-3; 11 bases match TRBD1. CDR3 length: 16 residues. CDR1 is ENHRY, CDR2 SYGVKD, per germline. The V and J ends lost 3 bases and 6 bases, in that order; junction bases with no gene match: 8.

The chain combines TRBV12-3 or TRBV12-4 with TRBJ2-1; 10 bases line up with TRBD1. The CDR3 extends over 16 amino acids. Trimming removed 5 bases from V and 3 bases from J; junction bases left unmatched: 7. The CDR3 is CASSISTGGFYNEQFF. In nucleotides, the CDR3 is TGTGCCAGCAGTATTTCGACAGGGGGCTTCTACAATGAGCAGTTCTTC.

The chain employs TRBV24-1 and TRBJ2-3, with D possibly being TRBD1 or TRBD2 (5 bases each). V dropped 9 bases and J dropped 5 bases, with 17 bases sitting between them. This CDR3 is 14 amino acids long. CDR1 and CDR2 (germline): KGHDR, SFDVKD. CDR3 coding DNA: TGTGCCACCCAGTTTAACGGGGCGGTAGATACGCAGTATTTT. This encodes CATQFNGAVDTQYF.

The CDR3 sequence is CATSDRLAGTDTQYF. The DNA of the CDR3 is TGTGCCACCAGTGATCGACTAGCGGGCACAGATACGCAGTATTTT. The rearrangement joins TRBV24-1 to TRBJ2-3, with 9 positions matching TRBD2. Looked up from germline, CDR1 is KGHDR and CDR2 is SFDVKD. This CDR3 is built from 15 residues. J gave up 1 base and V 3 bases, and 1 base lay outside the gene matches.